This T cell receptor beta chain was captured in a study of T-cell memory formation after mild COVID-19. General study points: Day 37-peaking second-wave clones had unconfirmed SARS-CoV-2 specificity.

V lost 0 bases and J lost 5, with 11 bases in between. The CDR3 is made up of 14 amino acids. Germline V gives CDR1 SGHRS, CDR2 YFSETQ. It was 5'RACE with constant-segment primers that produced the TCR alpha and TCR beta cDNA libraries, which carried sample barcodes and UMIs. TCRdb recomputed calls from the 5' RACE reads with MiXCR, one row per CDR3 protein. The sample carries 300,000 or so distinct CDR3 sequences, 15% to 20% recorded once. On this clonotype itself: What it recognizes is unknown.

Material: PBMCs or a T cell subset sorted from them (not recorded which). This chain uses TRBV5-1 with TRBJ1-2; no reliable D call. This receptor was taken from a man aged 18-30 years who had mild COVID-19 (a few samples of this study predate the infection). Cell type and time point are not known. CDR3 nucleotides: TGCGCCAGCAGCTTGGCCTTGGGCAGTTATGGCTACACCTTC. This encodes CASSLALGSYGYTF.